The text below deals with one TCR beta chain. Additional DNA sequences in this sample encode the identical CDR3. The CDR3 has 14 residues. Trimming took 0 bases from V and 4 from J; bases not matched to a gene: 2. Germline V lookup: CDR1 MNHNY, CDR2 SVGAGI (reference sequence). Some 29,000 T cell genomes (around 200 ng DNA) went into each sorted-subset replicate. Sequencing was performed with immunoSEQ multiplex PCR; in TCRdb, only in-frame clones are kept and a portion is missing. The table shows roughly 2,000,000 clones, with around 95% occurring only once. In the naive CD8 group, cells lacked CD45RO and were positively selected for CCR7, so terminally differentiated effector memory CD45RA+ cells were left out. This specimen comes from a study of shared clonotypes between healthy human individuals.

The sequence came from a man aged 18 to 30 in good health. Some clones in this sample may be carry-over from other donors' samples. This rearrangement joins TRBV6-6 to TRBJ1-1; TRBD1 matches at 7 bases. The source material was naive CD8+ T cells from PBMCs. The CDR3 DNA reads TGTGCCAGCAGTTACTCGCCAGGGGGCACTGAAGCTTTCTTT. Translating it yields CASSYSPGGTEAFF.